The 2 T cell receptor delta chains below were found in one sample sequenced in a study of gamma-delta chains in newborns, infants, children. TCRdb re-called clones from the reads via CATT. The sample contains about 6,900 delta-chain clones, more than 2% of which appear only once. The sequenced material came from blood. These receptors all stem from a child who was a newborn, infant or young child, either healthy, febrile or measles-vaccinated (not recorded which).

This clone is deemed medium-sized (0.01 to 0.1%). Other DNA variants within this sample encode the same CDR3. The CDR3 loop reads CACDILGDTLGWDTRQMFF. The CDR3 region has the DNA TGTGCCTGTGACATACTGGGGGATACGCTGGGATGGGACACCCGACAGATGTTTTTC. This chain uses TRDV2 with TRDJ3; 13 bases agree with TRDD3. The CDR3 runs to 19 residues. V trimming: 2 bases; J trimming: 4 bases; junction bases outside the gene matches: 7. Germline V gene sequence: CDR1 GEAIGNYY, CDR2 EKD.

The rearrangement uses TRDV2 and TRDJ3; 8 nucleotides match TRDD3. CDR3 length equals 19 residues. Trimming at V came to 1 base and at J to 0 bases, leaving 7 bases not matched to a gene. In germline, CDR1 is GEAIGNYY, CDR2 EKD. CDR3 DNA: TGTGCCTGTGACACTGGGGGATCCTTGGTCTCCTGGGACACCCGACAGATGTTTTTC. Protein: CACDTGGSLVSWDTRQMFF.